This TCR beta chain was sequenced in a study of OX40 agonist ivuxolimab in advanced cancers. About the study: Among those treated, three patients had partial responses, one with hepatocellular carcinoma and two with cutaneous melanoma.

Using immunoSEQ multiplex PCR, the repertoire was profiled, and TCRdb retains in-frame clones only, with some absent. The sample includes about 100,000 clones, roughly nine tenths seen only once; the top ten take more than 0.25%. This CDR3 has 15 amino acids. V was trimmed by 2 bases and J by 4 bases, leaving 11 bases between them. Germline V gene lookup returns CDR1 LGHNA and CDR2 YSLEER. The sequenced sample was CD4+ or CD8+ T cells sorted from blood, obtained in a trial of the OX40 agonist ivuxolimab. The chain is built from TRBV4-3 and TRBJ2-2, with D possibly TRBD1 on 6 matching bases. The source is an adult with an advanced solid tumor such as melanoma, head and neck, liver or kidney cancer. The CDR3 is CASSQRRGFTGELFF. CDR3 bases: TGCGCCAGCAGCCAACGCAGGGGATTCACCGGGGAGCTGTTTTTT.